This T cell receptor (beta chain) was documented in a study of blood T cell repertoires in COVID-19. As for the study in general: Samples of COVID-19 (acute and convalescent) were obtained from the United States, Italy and Spain. The analysed material was cDNA or gDNA that came from T cells, B-cell-depleted T cells, or PBMCs.

Assay: immunoSEQ multiplex PCR; the TCRdb copy retains only in-frame clones and omits some. Here the sample spans 350,000 to 500,000 clones, more than 70% being singletons. This clone was recorded a few times. Those enrolled, adults aged roughly 18 to 89 years, came from fewer than 25 US areas. A case of COVID-19 had been met by exposed participants within 2 weeks before study entry. Germline V gives CDR1 MNHEY, CDR2 SVGAGI. Between the trimmed V and J ends, which lost 5 bases and 5 bases, there was a span of 4 bases. The CDR3 sequence is 10 residues long. The sample consisted of PBMCs or T cells enriched from blood (not recorded which). The receptor was derived from a woman under 30 who had been exposed to COVID-19. J is TRBJ2-7 and V is TRBV6-5; D not resolved. CDR3 sequence (DNA): TGTGCCAGCAGTAGAGACGAGCAGTACTTC. It is translated as CASSRDEQYF.